This T cell receptor (beta chain) was captured by sequencing in a study of CD8+ T cells in alopecia areata. Turning to the study itself: The study gave treated patients oral tofacitinib at 5 to 10 mg twice daily. General study findings and limits: Scalp sequencing captures resident alphabeta T cells of normal skin too.

In this sample, this clone turned up a few times. Its antigen remains unidentified. Germline CDR1 reads SGDLS; CDR2 reads YYNGEE. There are 16 residues in the CDR3. The ends were cut back, 0 bases at V and 4 bases at J, with 14 bases in the middle. Isolated RNA was reverse transcribed into cDNA used as the sequencing template. Some clones are missing from TCRdb's copy, which holds only in-frame ones; the method was immunoSEQ multiplex PCR. The sample includes 100,000 to 150,000 clones, around 49% of them seen just once. V is TRBV9 and J is TRBJ1-3; D gene uncertain. The sequence was obtained from a human donor with alopecia areata. The material sequenced was CD8+ T cells sorted from blood, taken at week 0. The CDR3 spells CASSVESEGSGNTIYF. The DNA of the CDR3 is TGTGCCAGCAGCGTAGAGAGTGAGGGATCCGGAAACACCATATATTTT.